This is a list of T cell receptor beta chains from one sample in a study of blood T cell repertoires in COVID-19. Clones were read by immunoSEQ multiplex PCR, and TCRdb kept only the in-frame ones, dropping some. The sample lists roughly 200,000 clones, roughly 85% occurring once. The sample taken for sequencing was PBMCs or T cells enriched from blood (not recorded which). The receptors come from a man aged 40-49 years who had recovered from COVID-19. Each CDR3 is given with its conserved first and last residue. A D gene is named only where the DNA matches it firmly. Only some rows state a clone size, as once, few, many or a class for expanded clones.

D	V	size	J	DNA	CDR3
.	TRBV27	.	TRBJ2-3	TGTGCCAGCGCTCGGGTCACTTCGCTTAGCACAGATACGCAGTATTTT	CASARVTSLSTDTQYF
.	TRBV28	once	TRBJ1-2	TGTGCCAGCAGAAGATCGGGGGGCTACTATGGCTACACCTTC	CASRRSGGYYGYTF
.	TRBV27	.	TRBJ2-1	TGTGCCAGCAGTTTAATTGTCCTCCATGAGCAGTTCTTC	CASSLIVLHEQFF
TRBD1	TRBV24-1	.	TRBJ2-1	TGTGCCATCTCATCGACGGGACAGAACACCTACAATGAGCAGTTCTTC	CAISSTGQNTYNEQFF
.	TRBV5-6	.	TRBJ1-1	TGTGCCAGCAGCTTCGGGGAGAACACTGAAGCTTTCTTT	CASSFGENTEAFF
TRBD1	TRBV10-3	once	TRBJ2-7	TGTGCCATCAGCTTGGGGGACAGGTTCGACGAGCAGTACTTC	CAISLGDRFDEQYF
TRBD1	TRBV10-3	.	TRBJ2-7	TGTGCCACCAGGGGACAGGGAGGTTTCCACGAGCAGTACTTC	CATRGQGGFHEQYF
TRBD1	TRBV19	once	TRBJ1-4	TGTGCCAGTAGTGACAGGGGGCGTCATGAAAAACTGTTTTTT	CASSDRGRHEKLFF
TRBD2	TRBV11-2	.	TRBJ2-7	TGTGCCAGCAGCTCCGCACTAGCGGACAACCCCTACGAGCAGTACTTC	CASSSALADNPYEQYF
TRBD1	TRBV30	few	TRBJ1-6	TGTGCCTCGATACAGGGGCCTAATTCACCCCTCCACTTT	CASIQGPNSPLHF
.	TRBV24-1	.	TRBJ1-2	TGTGCCACCAGTGACCGCCGACAAGCCTATGGCTACACCTTC	CATSDRRQAYGYTF
TRBD1	TRBV28	.	TRBJ1-2	TGTGCCAGCAGTCAGGGGGACCTTATTGGCTACACCTTC	CASSQGDLIGYTF
TRBD2	TRBV28	.	TRBJ2-7	TGTGCCAGCAGTTCTCACCCCGGCGGGAGGAAAATTAAGGTGGTGTACTTC	CASSSHPGGRKIKVVYF
.	TRBV28	.	TRBJ1-5	TGTGCCAGCAAGGACAATGGGAATATTTTCAATCAGCCCCAGCATTTT	CASKDNGNIFNQPQHF
.	TRBV2	.	TRBJ1-2	TGTGCCAGCAGTAAATTTGCCAGTTCGAGGTTAACTAACTATGGCTACACCTTC	CASSKFASSRLTNYGYTF
.	TRBV19	.	TRBJ1-1	TGTGCCAGTAGTTTGTCCGGGACTGGGGTTGAAGCTTTCTTT	CASSLSGTGVEAFF
.	TRBV5-4	.	TRBJ2-1	TGTGCCAGCAGCCCCCCCGGGACTCGAAGCTCCTACAATGAGCAGTTCTTC	CASSPPGTRSSYNEQFF
.	TRBV9	.	TRBJ1-6	TGTGCCAGCAAACAGGAAAATTCACCCCTCCACTTT	CASKQENSPLHF
.	TRBV7-8	.	TRBJ1-2	TGTGCCAGCAGCCCACGACTTAACGAGGGTGGCTACACCTTC	CASSPRLNEGGYTF
TRBD1	TRBV28	.	TRBJ1-1	TGTGCCAGCGGCAGACAGGGAAAAGCTTTCTTT	CASGRQGKAFF
TRBD1	TRBV30	.	TRBJ1-5	TGTGCCTGGAGCGGAAGACAGGGAAGACAGCCCCAGCATTTT	CAWSGRQGRQPQHF
.	TRBV4-1	.	TRBJ1-5	TGCGCCAGCAGCCAAGACGTGGGGGGGCGCCTCCAGCCCCAGCATTTT	CASSQDVGGRLQPQHF
.	TRBV29-1	.	TRBJ2-5	TGCAGCGTACAGGTACAAGAGACCCAGTACTTC	CSVQVQETQYF
.	TRBV11-2	once	TRBJ1-5	TGTGCCAGCAGCTTAGTCTCTGGCAATCAGCCCCAGCATTTT	CASSLVSGNQPQHF
.	TRBV5-1	.	TRBJ2-1	TGCGCCAGCAGTCTTGACACGAGCTCCTACAATGAGCAGTTCTTC	CASSLDTSSYNEQFF
.	TRBV4-1	.	TRBJ2-7	TGCGCCAGCAGCCAAAGAACAGGTGAAACCTACGAGCAGTACTTC	CASSQRTGETYEQYF
TRBD2	TRBV19	.	TRBJ2-1	TGTGCCAGTAGTATTTGGGCTAGCGGGAGTCGAGATGAGCAGTTCTTC	CASSIWASGSRDEQFF
TRBD2	TRBV5-1	.	TRBJ2-3	TGCGCCAGCAGGGGAGGGTCGGGGGAAGATACGCAGTATTTT	CASRGGSGEDTQYF
.	TRBV30	.	TRBJ1-5	TGTGCCTGGAGTAGAGGTGGGGGGAATCAGCCCCAGCATTTT	CAWSRGGGNQPQHF
.	TRBV3-1/TRBV3-2	.	TRBJ1-5	TGTGCCAGCGGACACACCGATCAGCCCCAGCATTTT	CASGHTDQPQHF
.	TRBV20-1	.	TRBJ2-3	TGCAGTGCTAGACGAGAAGATACGCAGTATTTT	CSARREDTQYF
TRBD1	TRBV7-9	.	TRBJ2-7	TGTGCCAGCAGCTTACCAGGGGGCTATTACGAGCAGTACTTC	CASSLPGGYYEQYF
.	TRBV5-4	once	TRBJ1-6	TGTGCCAGCAGCTTGGGACAGGCGAATTCACCCCTCCACTTT	CASSLGQANSPLHF
.	TRBV2	few	TRBJ1-1	TGTGCCAGCAGGACTCGTGTTGCGTCTGGGACTGAAGCTTTCTTT	CASRTRVASGTEAFF
.	TRBV5-1	.	TRBJ2-5	TGCGCCAGCAGCTTGGATGGCACCGGGGGCCAGTACTTC	CASSLDGTGGQYF
TRBD1	TRBV6-5	.	TRBJ2-7	TGTGCCAGCAAACTCGGACAGGGGGCTTTATACGAGCAGTACTTC	CASKLGQGALYEQYF
TRBD2	TRBV7-9	.	TRBJ2-7	TGTGCCAGCAGCTTGGCGGGAGGGCCCTCTCGGGAGCAGTACTTC	CASSLAGGPSREQYF
TRBD1	TRBV19	.	TRBJ1-2	TGTGCCAGTAGTATAGCCTCGGGACAGGGGTTCCGGGGCTACACCTTC	CASSIASGQGFRGYTF
.	TRBV7-2	.	TRBJ1-3	TGTGCCAGCAGCTACCAGGGAGGACCTGGAAACACCATATATTTT	CASSYQGGPGNTIYF
TRBD2	TRBV15	.	TRBJ2-6	TGTGCCACCAGCAGATGGGGGGGATTAGGCTCTGGGGCCAACGTCCTGACTTTC	CATSRWGGLGSGANVLTF
.	TRBV11-2	.	TRBJ1-4	TGTGCCAGCAGTTCCCTCGTGGCAGGGACTAATGAAAAACTGTTTTTT	CASSSLVAGTNEKLFF
TRBD1	TRBV28	.	TRBJ1-1	TGTGCCAGCAGTTCCTCCCCCCGGACAGGGGGCACTGAAGCTTTCTTT	CASSSSPRTGGTEAFF
.	TRBV18	.	TRBJ1-2	TGTGCCAGCTCACCACTTTCGGGTGACAGCTATGGCTACACCTTC	CASSPLSGDSYGYTF
.	TRBV7-9	.	TRBJ2-3	TGTGCCAGCAGCTTACAGAAGTGGGCTACAGATACGCAGTATTTT	CASSLQKWATDTQYF
TRBD1	TRBV5-8	.	TRBJ1-5	TGTGCCAGCAGCCCAACGGGACAGGCCTTTAGCAATCAGCCCCAGCATTTT	CASSPTGQAFSNQPQHF
TRBD2	TRBV3-1/TRBV3-2	.	TRBJ2-7	TGTGCCAGCAGCCTGGGGGGTAGCGGGACCTACGAGCAGTACTTC	CASSLGGSGTYEQYF
.	TRBV6-5	.	TRBJ2-5	TGTGCCAGCAGTTATAGGGGCCTGAGTTGGGAGACCCAGTACTTC	CASSYRGLSWETQYF
TRBD1	TRBV28	.	TRBJ1-6	TGTGCCAGCAGTTCCCCGGGACAGGGGGCGAATTCACCCCTCCACTTT	CASSSPGQGANSPLHF
TRBD1	TRBV29-1	.	TRBJ2-7	TGCAGCGTTGAAGAAGGGGGACAGCGCTACGAGCAGTACTTC	CSVEEGGQRYEQYF
TRBD1	TRBV7-9	.	TRBJ2-6	TGTGCCAGCAGCTTAGACAGGGGGCCGAGCTCTGGGGCCAACGTCCTGACTTTC	CASSLDRGPSSGANVLTF